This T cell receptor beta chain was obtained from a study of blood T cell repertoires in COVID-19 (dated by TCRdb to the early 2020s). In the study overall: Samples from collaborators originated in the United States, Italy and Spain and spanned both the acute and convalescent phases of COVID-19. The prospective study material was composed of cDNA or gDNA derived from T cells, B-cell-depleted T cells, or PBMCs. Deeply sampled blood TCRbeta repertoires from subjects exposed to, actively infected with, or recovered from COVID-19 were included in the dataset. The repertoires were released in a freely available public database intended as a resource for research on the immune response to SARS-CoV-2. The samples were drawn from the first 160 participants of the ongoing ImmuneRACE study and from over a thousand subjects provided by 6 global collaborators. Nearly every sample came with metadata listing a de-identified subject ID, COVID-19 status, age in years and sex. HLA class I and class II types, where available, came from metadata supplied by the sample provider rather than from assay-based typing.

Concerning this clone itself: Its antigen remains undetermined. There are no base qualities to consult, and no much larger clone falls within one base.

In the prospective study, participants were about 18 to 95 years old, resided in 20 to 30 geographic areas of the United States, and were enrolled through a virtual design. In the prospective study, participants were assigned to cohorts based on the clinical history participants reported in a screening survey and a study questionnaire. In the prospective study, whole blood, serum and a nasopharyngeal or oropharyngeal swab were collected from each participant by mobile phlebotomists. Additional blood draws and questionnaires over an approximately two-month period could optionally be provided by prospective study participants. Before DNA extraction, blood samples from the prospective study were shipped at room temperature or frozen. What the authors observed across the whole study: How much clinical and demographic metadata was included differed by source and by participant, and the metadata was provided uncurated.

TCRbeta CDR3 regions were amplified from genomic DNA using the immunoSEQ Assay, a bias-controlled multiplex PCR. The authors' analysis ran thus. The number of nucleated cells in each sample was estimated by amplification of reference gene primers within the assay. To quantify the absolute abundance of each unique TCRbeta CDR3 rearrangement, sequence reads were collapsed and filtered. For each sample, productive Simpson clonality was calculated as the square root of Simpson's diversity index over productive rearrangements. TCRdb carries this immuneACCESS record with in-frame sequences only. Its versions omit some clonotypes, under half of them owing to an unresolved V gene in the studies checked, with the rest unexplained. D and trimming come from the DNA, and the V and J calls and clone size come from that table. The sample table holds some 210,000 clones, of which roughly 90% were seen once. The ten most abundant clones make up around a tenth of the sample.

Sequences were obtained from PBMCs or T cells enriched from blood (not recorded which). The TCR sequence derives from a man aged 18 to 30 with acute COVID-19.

CDR3 region: CASSEGVGGTQYF. Read as DNA, the sequence is TGTGCCAGCAGTGAAGGGGTGGGAGGGACGCAGTATTTT. This sequence uses TRBV2 and TRBJ2-3, and 7 junction bases match TRBD2. The CDR3 has 13 amino acids, counting the end cysteine and phenylalanine. Only the CDR3 DNA is retained, 39 bases long and in frame from the first base. V and J are trimmed by 1 base and 9 bases, and the gene matches miss 4 bases of the junction. In the germline V gene, CDR1 corresponds to SNHLY and CDR2 to FYNNEI.